This T cell receptor (beta chain) was identified during a study of monozygotic twins with inflammatory bowel disease. Per germline, CDR1 DFQATT and CDR2 SNEGSKA (reference sequence). This CDR3 is built from 12 residues. Reprocessing the 5' RACE reads, TCRdb reports a single entry for every CDR3 protein and omits DNA. The table lists 140,000 to 150,000 distinct CDR3 sequences. This clonotype was obtained from a human donor with ulcerative colitis or Crohn's disease, or a healthy co-twin of an affected twin (not recorded which). The chain has TRBV20-1 and TRBJ2-7. Sample: blood. CDR3 protein: CSASKGSDEQYF.